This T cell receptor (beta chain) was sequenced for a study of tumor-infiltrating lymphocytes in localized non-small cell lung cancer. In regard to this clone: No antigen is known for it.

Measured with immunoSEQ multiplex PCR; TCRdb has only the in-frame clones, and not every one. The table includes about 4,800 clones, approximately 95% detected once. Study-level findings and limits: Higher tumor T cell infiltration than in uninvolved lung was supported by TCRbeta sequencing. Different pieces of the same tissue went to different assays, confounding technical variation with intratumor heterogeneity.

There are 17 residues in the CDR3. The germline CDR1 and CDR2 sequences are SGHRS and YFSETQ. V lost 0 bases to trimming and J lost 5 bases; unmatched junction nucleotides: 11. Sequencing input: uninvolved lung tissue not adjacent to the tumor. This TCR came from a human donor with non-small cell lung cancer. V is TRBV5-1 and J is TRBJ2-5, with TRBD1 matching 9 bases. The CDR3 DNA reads TGCGCCAGCAGCTTGGTCCGGGGACAGGGCTGGAAGGAGACCCAGTACTTC. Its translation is CASSLVRGQGWKETQYF.